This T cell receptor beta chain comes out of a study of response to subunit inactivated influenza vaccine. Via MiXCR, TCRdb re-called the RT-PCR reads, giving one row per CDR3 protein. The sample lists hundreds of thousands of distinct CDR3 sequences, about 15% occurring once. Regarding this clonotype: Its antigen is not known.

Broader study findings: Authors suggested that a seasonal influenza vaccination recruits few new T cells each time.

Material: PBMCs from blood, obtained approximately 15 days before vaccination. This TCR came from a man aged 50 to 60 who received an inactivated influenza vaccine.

The CDR3 protein is CAIGTSSYEQYF. The CDR3 nucleotides are TGTGCCATTGGCACAAGCTCCTACGAGCAGTACTTC. The chain recombines TRBV10-3 with TRBJ2-7; unclear D gene. Per the germline V gene, CDR1 is ENHRY and CDR2 is SYGVKD. Trimming pared 9 bases from V and 0 bases from J, leaving 9 bases between. The CDR3 contains 12 residues.